This T cell receptor (beta chain) originates from a study of spatial heterogeneity in lung cancer. General observations from the study: Expanded intratumoral alpha and beta TCR counts tracked tumor mutation counts. The numbers of ubiquitous and regional expanded TCRs correlated with ubiquitous and regional nonsynonymous mutations, respectively.

From the 5' RACE reads, TCRdb called clonotypes with MiXCR, one entry per CDR3 protein. The sample has roughly 290 distinct CDR3 sequences; approximately 30% are singletons. Time point indicated: sample taken at primary tumor resection. Concerning this clonotype: The antigen is unknown. The library was designed around alpha chains, so this beta chain is a stray read whose abundance carries little weight.

Looked up from germline, CDR1 is MGHDK and CDR2 is SYGVNS. The CDR3 has 13 residues. Trimming removed 5 bases at V and 7 bases at J, with 14 bases between. V usage is TRBV25-1 and J usage is TRBJ2-5; D is unclear. The sequence was collected from a male donor with early-stage non-small cell lung cancer. Sample: lung tumor tissue, taken at surgery. Here the CDR3 reads CASSHASIGTQYF. The CDR3 nucleotides are TGTGCCAGCAGTCACGCCTCGATCGGGACCCAGTACTTC.